The rows below give T cell receptor beta chains drawn from one sample of a study of blood T cell repertoires in COVID-19. The repertoire was sequenced with immunoSEQ multiplex PCR; TCRdb's copy has only in-frame clones and lacks some. In the table there are around 100,000 clones, roughly nine tenths of which are singletons. The sequencing input was peripheral blood. The receptors derive from a human donor in a cohort sampled during active COVID-19. Each CDR3 is given with its conserved first and last residue. Each record gives: J gene, D gene, V gene, clone size, CDR3 protein, CDR3 DNA. The D gene is left open where the match is weak. Rows give clone size only sometimes, using once, few, many, or a class for an expanded clone.

>TRBJ2-7|TRBD2|TRBV19|.
CASSTIREVGNEQYF
TGTGCCAGTAGTACGATTCGGGAGGTCGGCAACGAGCAGTACTTC
>TRBJ2-5|TRBD2|TRBV2|.
CASSGGLAGGNLLQETQYF
TGTGCCAGTAGCGGGGGACTAGCGGGGGGCAACCTCCTCCAAGAGACCCAGTACTTC
>TRBJ1-1|.|TRBV19|.
CARSERGQNTEAFF
TGTGCCAGAAGCGAACGGGGACAGAACACTGAAGCTTTCTTT
>TRBJ1-1|TRBD1|TRBV28|.
CASSSTGGTEAFF
TGTGCCAGCAGTTCCACAGGGGGCACTGAAGCTTTCTTT
>TRBJ2-1|.|TRBV13|.
CASSPTRGNEQFF
TGTGCCAGCAGCCCTACGAGGGGGAATGAGCAGTTCTTC
>TRBJ1-1|.|TRBV6-5|.
CASSYYGANTEAFF
TGTGCCAGCAGTTACTATGGGGCAAACACTGAAGCTTTCTTT
>TRBJ2-7|TRBD2|TRBV5-1|few
CASSWGLAGAQGEQYF
TGCGCCAGCAGCTGGGGACTAGCGGGAGCTCAGGGCGAGCAGTACTTC
>TRBJ2-7|TRBD2|TRBV5-1|few
CASSRSGTSIYEQYF
TGCGCCAGCAGCCGTTCCGGGACTAGCATCTACGAGCAGTACTTC
>TRBJ2-7|.|TRBV29-1|.
CSAARTESSYEQYF
TGCAGCGCCGCTAGGACAGAGAGCTCCTACGAGCAGTACTTC
>TRBJ2-4|TRBD1|TRBV6-5|once
CASNRGAPKNIQYF
TGTGCCAGCAACAGGGGGGCCCCCAAAAACATTCAGTACTTC
>TRBJ1-5|.|TRBV27|once
CASSRQVHQPQHF
TGTGCCAGCAGTCGACAGGTTCATCAGCCCCAGCATTTT
>TRBJ2-7|.|TRBV28|few
CASSTYYEQYF
TGTGCCAGCAGTACTTATTACGAGCAGTACTTC
>TRBJ2-1|.|TRBV15|few
CATSFPPGGINEQFF
TGTGCCACCAGCTTTCCACCCGGAGGGATCAATGAGCAGTTCTTC
>TRBJ2-3|TRBD2|TRBV24-1|.
CATSDRRTSGGAVATQYF
TGTGCCACCAGTGATCGGAGGACTAGCGGGGGAGCGGTTGCTACGCAGTATTTT
>TRBJ2-7|.|TRBV5-4|.
CASSRDSYEQYF
TGTGCCAGCAGCCGGGACTCCTACGAGCAGTACTTC
>TRBJ1-2|.|TRBV5-6|.
CASSLVSNYGYTF
TGTGCCAGCAGCTTAGTCAGTAACTATGGCTACACCTTC
>TRBJ2-3|TRBD1|TRBV5-1|.
CASSSRGRGADTQYF
TGCGCCAGCAGCTCCAGGGGGCGCGGTGCAGATACGCAGTATTTT
>TRBJ1-6|TRBD1|TRBV6-6|.
CASRTGTANNSPLHF
TGTGCCAGCAGAACCGGGACAGCAAATAATTCACCCCTCCACTTT
>TRBJ2-7|TRBD1|TRBV5-4|.
CASSLLTGGLSYEQYF
TGTGCCAGCAGCTTGTTGACAGGGGGCCTCTCCTACGAGCAGTACTTC
>TRBJ2-2|TRBD2|TRBV28|.
CASKLEVRGDRAGELFF
TGTGCCAGCAAATTGGAGGTGCGGGGGGACCGTGCCGGGGAGCTGTTTTTT
>TRBJ2-2|TRBD2|TRBV5-1|.
CASRLPVAGGPTGELFF
TGCGCCAGCAGGCTACCGGTAGCGGGAGGGCCTACAGGGGAGCTGTTTTTT
>TRBJ2-3|.|TRBV2|.
CASSVKGRSTDTQYF
TGTGCCAGCAGTGTGAAGGGGCGCAGCACAGATACGCAGTATTTT
>TRBJ2-2|TRBD1|TRBV11-2|.
CASSHGTANTGELFF
TGTGCCAGCAGCCACGGGACAGCGAACACCGGGGAGCTGTTTTTT
>TRBJ2-1|TRBD1|TRBV9|.
CASSVAESQGVTSSEQFF
TGTGCCAGCAGCGTAGCCGAATCACAGGGGGTCACTTCCAGTGAGCAGTTCTTC
>TRBJ2-5|.|TRBV7-9|.
CASSLTGVETQYF
TGTGCCAGCAGCCTGACAGGTGTAGAGACCCAGTACTTC
>TRBJ1-1|.|TRBV19|.
CASSPTLSPNTEAFF
TGTGCCAGTAGTCCCACCCTTAGCCCGAACACTGAAGCTTTCTTT
>TRBJ1-2|.|TRBV7-9|.
CASSLAPGNYGYTF
TGTGCCAGCAGCTTAGCGCCCGGGAACTATGGCTACACCTTC
>TRBJ1-5|.|TRBV19|few
CASSIINQPQHF
TGTGCCAGTAGTATCATCAATCAGCCCCAGCATTTT
>TRBJ2-7|.|TRBV9|.
CASSLQGDLNQQYF
TGTGCCAGCAGCCTCCAAGGGGATCTCAATCAGCAGTACTTC
>TRBJ2-1|TRBD2|TRBV29-1|.
CSVETLAGPDNEQFF
TGCAGCGTTGAAACCCTAGCGGGGCCAGACAATGAGCAGTTCTTC
>TRBJ1-2|TRBD1|TRBV12-5|.
CASGRTGGRHYGYTF
TGTGCTAGTGGACGTACAGGGGGCCGGCACTATGGCTACACCTTC
>TRBJ1-2|TRBD1|TRBV5-4|.
CASSLGGQATNYGYTF
TGTGCCAGCAGCTTAGGGGGACAGGCTACTAACTATGGCTACACCTTC
>TRBJ2-7|TRBD1|TRBV19|.
CASSIRQHGQGMREQYF
TGTGCCAGTAGTATAAGGCAACACGGACAGGGTATGAGGGAGCAGTACTTC
>TRBJ2-7|TRBD1|TRBV7-9|.
CASSSTGWSYEQYF
TGTGCCAGCAGCTCGACAGGGTGGTCCTACGAGCAGTACTTC
>TRBJ1-3|.|TRBV2|.
CASSEFFTGSGNTIYF
TGTGCCAGCAGTGAATTTTTTACAGGCTCTGGAAACACCATATATTTT
>TRBJ2-5|TRBD2|TRBV24-1|.
CATSDPSGRVETQYF
TGTGCCACCAGTGACCCTAGCGGGAGGGTAGAGACCCAGTACTTC
>TRBJ2-7|TRBD2|TRBV19|.
CASLGLRLAIISYEQYF
TGTGCCAGTCTCGGGCTGCGACTAGCAATTATTTCCTACGAGCAGTACTTC
>TRBJ2-2|.|TRBV18|once
CAIHQDLVDTGELFF
TGTGCCATCCACCAAGACCTAGTGGACACCGGGGAGCTGTTTTTT
>TRBJ2-3|TRBD2|TRBV9|.
CASSVVVRLWGLEREGRTDTQYF
TGTGCCAGCAGCGTAGTTGTTCGGTTGTGGGGTTTGGAGCGGGAGGGGCGGACAGATACGCAGTATTTT
>TRBJ1-1|.|TRBV7-3|.
CASSLVGGDEAFF
TGTGCCAGCAGCTTAGTTGGAGGGGATGAAGCTTTCTTT
>TRBJ2-1|.|TRBV5-1|.
CASIGQVGGGNEQFF
TGCGCCAGCATTGGACAGGTAGGCGGAGGGAATGAGCAGTTCTTC
>TRBJ1-3|TRBD1|TRBV25-1|.
CASSRDRTDSGNTIYF
TGTGCCAGCAGCAGGGACAGAACCGACTCTGGAAACACCATATATTTT
>TRBJ2-7|TRBD2|TRBV7-2|.
CASSLAQGVKRGIPYEQYF
TGTGCCAGCAGCTTAGCGCAAGGGGTTAAGCGGGGGATTCCCTACGAGCAGTACTTC
>TRBJ1-5|.|TRBV19|.
CASSIARVGNQPQHF
TGTGCCAGTAGTATAGCCCGGGTTGGCAATCAGCCCCAGCATTTT
>TRBJ2-7|TRBD1|TRBV13|.
CASSSGTGSEQYF
TGTGCCAGCAGCTCCGGGACAGGGAGCGAGCAGTACTTC
>TRBJ2-7|TRBD1|TRBV28|.
CASSGGTGRRLQQYF
TGTGCCAGCAGTGGTGGGACAGGGAGGAGGCTTCAGCAGTACTTC
>TRBJ2-7|TRBD1|TRBV27|.
CASSSPGGQGAYEQYF
TGTGCCAGCAGTTCCCCTGGGGGACAGGGGGCCTACGAGCAGTACTTC
>TRBJ2-3|.|TRBV9|.
CASSVEVRFTDTQYF
TGTGCCAGCAGCGTAGAAGTGAGATTCACAGATACGCAGTATTTT
>TRBJ1-4|.|TRBV4-1|once
CASSTAGIWNEKLFF
TGCGCCAGCTCAACCGCCGGGATCTGGAATGAAAAACTGTTTTTT
>TRBJ2-7|TRBD2|TRBV6-1|.
CASSEGGSSYEQYF
TGTGCCAGCAGTGAGGGGGGGAGCTCCTACGAGCAGTACTTC
>TRBJ2-3|TRBD2|TRBV30|.
CAWSGGGSSTDTQYF
TGTGCCTGGAGTGGCGGGGGGTCTAGCACAGATACGCAGTATTTT